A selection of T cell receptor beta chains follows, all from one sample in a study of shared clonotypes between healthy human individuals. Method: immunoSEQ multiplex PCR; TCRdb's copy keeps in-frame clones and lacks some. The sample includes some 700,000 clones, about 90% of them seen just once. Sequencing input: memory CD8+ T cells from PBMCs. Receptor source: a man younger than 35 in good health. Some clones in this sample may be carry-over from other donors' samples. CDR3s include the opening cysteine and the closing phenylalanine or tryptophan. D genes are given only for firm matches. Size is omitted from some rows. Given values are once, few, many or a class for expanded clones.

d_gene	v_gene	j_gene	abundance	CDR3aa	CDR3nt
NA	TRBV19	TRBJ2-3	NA	CASSIPAGHMDTDTQYF	TGTGCCAGTAGTATCCCCGCCGGACACATGGACACAGATACGCAGTATTTT
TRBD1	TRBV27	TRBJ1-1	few	CASRNRGTEAFF	TGTGCCAGCAGGAACAGGGGCACTGAAGCTTTCTTT
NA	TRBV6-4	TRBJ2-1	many	CASSDGLASNEQFF	TGTGCCAGCAGTGACGGTCTAGCATCCAATGAGCAGTTCTTC
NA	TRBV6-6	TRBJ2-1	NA	CASSYGLADEQFF	TGTGCCAGCAGTTACGGGCTAGCCGATGAGCAGTTCTTC
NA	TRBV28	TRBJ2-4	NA	CASSLKLAKNIQYF	TGTGCCAGCAGTTTAAAGCTAGCCAAAAACATTCAGTACTTC
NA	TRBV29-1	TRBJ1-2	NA	CSVNYGYTF	TGCAGCGTGAACTATGGCTACACCTTC
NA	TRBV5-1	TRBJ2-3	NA	CASSPDQGIRDTQYF	TGCGCCAGCAGCCCGGACCAGGGGATTCGGGATACGCAGTATTTT
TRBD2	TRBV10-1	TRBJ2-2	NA	CASSPGLDGTGELFF	TGCGCCAGCAGCCCGGGACTAGACGGCACCGGGGAGCTGTTTTTT
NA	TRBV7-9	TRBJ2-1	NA	CASISAGGYNEQFF	TGTGCCAGCATCTCGGCAGGGGGGTACAATGAGCAGTTCTTC
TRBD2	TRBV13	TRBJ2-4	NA	CASSFFRRGDSGRAKNIQYF	TGTGCCAGCAGCTTTTTTCGGCGGGGGGACTCCGGGAGGGCCAAAAACATTCAGTACTTC
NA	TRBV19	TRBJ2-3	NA	CASSKDREGTDTRYF	TGTGCCAGTAGTAAGGACAGGGAGGGCACAGATACGCGGTATTTT
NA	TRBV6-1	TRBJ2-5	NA	CASTRGRAVQETQYF	TGTGCCAGCACGAGGGGTAGGGCGGTACAAGAGACCCAGTACTTC
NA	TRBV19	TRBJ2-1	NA	CASSTRTGTLYNEQFF	TGTGCCAGTAGTACCAGAACGGGGACCCTTTACAATGAGCAGTTCTTC
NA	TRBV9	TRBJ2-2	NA	CASSVALGEPRDTGELFF	TGTGCCAGCAGCGTAGCACTGGGGGAGCCTCGGGACACCGGGGAGCTGTTTTTT
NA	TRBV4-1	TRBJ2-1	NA	CASSQEPYNEQFF	TGCGCCAGCAGCCAAGAACCCTACAATGAGCAGTTCTTC
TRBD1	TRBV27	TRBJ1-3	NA	CASSSGTGGFGNTIYF	TGTGCCAGCAGTTCCGGGACAGGGGGATTTGGAAACACCATATATTTT
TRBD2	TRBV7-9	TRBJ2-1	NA	CASRSRTSGRGEQFF	TGTGCCAGCAGGTCAAGGACTAGCGGGAGAGGGGAGCAGTTCTTC
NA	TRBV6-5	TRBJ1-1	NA	CASSYHDRNTEAFF	TGTGCCAGCAGTTACCATGACAGGAACACTGAAGCTTTCTTT
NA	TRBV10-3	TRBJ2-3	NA	CAISEVPVDTQYF	TGTGCCATCAGTGAGGTTCCCGTGGATACGCAGTATTTT
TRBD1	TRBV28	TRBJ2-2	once	CASSLRGGMAGELFF	TGTGCCAGCAGTTTACGAGGGGGCATGGCCGGGGAGCTGTTTTTT
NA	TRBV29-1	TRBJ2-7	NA	CSVEVPLQRTSYEQYF	TGCAGCGTTGAAGTGCCCCTCCAGCGGACGTCCTACGAGCAGTACTTC
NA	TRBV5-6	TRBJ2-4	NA	CASSLAGSGDIQYF	TGTGCCAGCAGCTTGGCTGGGTCCGGGGACATTCAGTACTTC
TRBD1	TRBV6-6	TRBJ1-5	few	CASTMGQRANQPQHF	TGTGCCAGCACAATGGGACAGAGAGCCAATCAGCCCCAGCATTTT
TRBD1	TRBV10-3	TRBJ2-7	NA	CAISEVGTGGYEQYF	TGTGCCATCAGTGAGGTGGGGACAGGGGGCTACGAGCAGTACTTC
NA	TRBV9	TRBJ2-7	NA	CASSAEGGTNYEQYF	TGTGCCAGCAGCGCCGAAGGGGGGACAAACTACGAGCAGTACTTC
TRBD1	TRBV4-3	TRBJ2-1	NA	CASSQRKTGVNEQFF	TGCGCCAGCAGCCAACGGAAGACAGGGGTGAATGAGCAGTTCTTC
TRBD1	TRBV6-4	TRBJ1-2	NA	CASSETDRDDGYTF	TGTGCCAGCAGTGAAACGGACAGGGATGATGGCTACACCTTC
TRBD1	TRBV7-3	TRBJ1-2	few	CASSPTRTGGDGYTF	TGTGCCAGCAGCCCGACTCGGACAGGGGGCGATGGCTACACCTTC
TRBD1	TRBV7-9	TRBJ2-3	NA	CASSSTRGTDTQYF	TGTGCCAGCAGTTCGACCAGGGGGACAGATACGCAGTATTTT
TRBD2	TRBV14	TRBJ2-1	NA	CASSHPGLAPYNEQFF	TGTGCCAGCAGCCATCCGGGACTAGCCCCATACAATGAGCAGTTCTTC
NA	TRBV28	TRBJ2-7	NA	CASSLVRGGGEQYF	TGTGCCAGCAGTTTAGTACGGGGCGGAGGCGAGCAGTACTTC
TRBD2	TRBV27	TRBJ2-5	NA	CASSFATSGRGGETQYF	TGTGCCAGCAGTTTCGCCACTAGCGGGAGGGGTGGAGAGACCCAGTACTTC
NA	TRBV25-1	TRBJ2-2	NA	CASSAPNTGELFF	TGTGCCAGCAGTGCCCCCAACACCGGGGAGCTGTTTTTT
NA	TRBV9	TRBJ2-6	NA	CASSVDSAGANVLTF	TGTGCCAGCAGCGTAGATTCGGCTGGGGCCAACGTCCTGACTTTC
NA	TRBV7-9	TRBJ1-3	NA	CASSNLRGSAGNTIYF	TGTGCCAGCAGCAACCTTAGGGGCTCGGCTGGAAACACCATATATTTT
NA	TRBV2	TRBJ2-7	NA	CASSEVWYEQYF	TGTGCCAGCAGTGAAGTGTGGTACGAGCAGTACTTC
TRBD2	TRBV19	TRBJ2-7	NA	CASSDRTSGRAYVYEQYF	TGTGCCAGTAGTGACCGGACTAGCGGGAGGGCCTACGTCTACGAGCAGTACTTC
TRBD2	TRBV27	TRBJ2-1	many	CASRLSGNYNEQFF	TGTGCCAGCAGACTTAGCGGGAATTACAATGAGCAGTTCTTC
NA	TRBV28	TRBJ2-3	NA	CAAARFSTDTQYF	TGTGCCGCCGCGCGCTTCAGCACAGATACGCAGTATTTT
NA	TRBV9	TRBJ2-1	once	CASSSDWDNNEQFF	TGTGCCAGCAGCTCGGACTGGGATAACAATGAGCAGTTCTTC
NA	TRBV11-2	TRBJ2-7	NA	CASSLGVGGTYEQYF	TGTGCCAGCAGCTTAGGGGTAGGGGGAACCTACGAGCAGTACTTC